The 32 T cell receptor beta chains below all came from one sample that was sequenced in a study of tumour-infiltrating T cells in Burkitt lymphoma. The table came from immunoSEQ multiplex PCR; TCRdb's copy has only in-frame clones and leaves some out. Among approximately 15,000 clones, roughly 85% were seen once, and the ten largest hold about 2%. Sequencing was carried out using tumor tissue. The origin of the receptors is a human donor with diffuse large B-cell lymphoma.

V gene TRBV10-3 combines with J gene TRBJ1-1, with no clear D. Trimming left V 0 bases short and J 5 bases short, with 7 bases between. The CDR3 totals 13 residues. Germline V lookup: CDR1 ENHRY, CDR2 SYGVKD. The CDR3 loop reads CAISESLGTEAFF. The CDR3 DNA reads as TGTGCCATCAGTGAGTCCCTGGGGACTGAAGCTTTCTTT.

J is TRBJ1-2 and V is TRBV27, with a tentative D call TRBD1 (5 bases). This CDR3 is built from 12 residues. The V end lost 7 bases, the J end lost 8 bases, and 14 bases lay between the germline ends. The germline gives CDR1 MNHEY, CDR2 SMNVEV (reference sequence). This CDR3 reads CASMGRAGGYTF. The DNA of the CDR3 is TGTGCCAGCATGGGCAGGGCTGGGGGCTACACCTTC.

The rearrangement uses TRBV5-5 and TRBJ2-7; perhaps D is TRBD1 or TRBD2 (5 bases each). Germline loops: CDR1 SGHKS, CDR2 YYEKEE (reference sequence). V lost 5 bases, J lost 6 bases, and 18 bases lay in between. This CDR3 spans 14 amino acids. The CDR3 region has the DNA TGTGCCAGCAGGCAAGAACCGGGACCCTTCGAGCAGTACTTC. Amino acids: CASRQEPGPFEQYF. Full variable domain (remainder filled in from reference TRBV5-5 and TRBJ2-7): DAGVTQSPTHLIKTRGQQVTLRCSPISGHKSVSWYQQVLGQGPQFIFQYYEKEERGRGNFPDRFSARQFPNYSSELNVNALLLGDSALYLCASRQEPGPFEQYFGPGTRLTVT.

V usage is TRBV5-1 and J usage is TRBJ1-2, with 7 nucleotides matching TRBD1. The CDR3 totals 14 residues. The junction had 3 bases not matched to a gene; V was cut back by 0 bases and J by 4 bases. Germline lookup yields CDR1 SGHRS and CDR2 YFSETQ. DNA of the CDR3: TGCGCCAGCAGCTTGGAGGGACAGATCTATGGCTACACCTTC. Translating gives CASSLEGQIYGYTF.

This clone was seen a few times. The chain has TRBV27 and TRBJ2-2; D unclear. The CDR3 extends over 11 amino acids. The V and J ends lost 5 bases and 6 bases respectively, with 4 bases between them. In germline, CDR1 is MNHEY, CDR2 SMNVEV (reference sequence). The CDR3 bases are TGTGCCAGCAGTATGTCCGGGGAGCTGTTTTTT. Residues: CASSMSGELFF.

V usage is TRBV10-3 and J usage is TRBJ2-3, with D possibly called TRBD1 or TRBD2 (5 bases each). CDR1 is ENHRY and CDR2 is SYGVKD in the germline V gene. The CDR3 is 12 amino acids. The V and J ends lost 6 bases and 1 base respectively, with 5 bases between them. This CDR3 reads CAIRGGTDTQYF. The CDR3 DNA is TGTGCCATCAGGGGGGGCACAGATACGCAGTATTTT.

V gene TRBV6-1 combines with J gene TRBJ2-5, with TRBD2 matching 10 bases. V dropped 4 bases and J dropped 2; count of bases not matched to a gene: 7. The CDR3 covers 16 residues. Germline V gene sequence: CDR1 MNHNS, CDR2 SASEGT. The CDR3 is CASSVSGGSLQETQYF. The DNA for the CDR3 is TGTGCCAGCAGTGTTAGCGGGGGGAGTCTTCAAGAGACCCAGTACTTC.

The chain couples TRBV5-8 to TRBJ1-4; 9 bases are shared with TRBD1. V lost 6 bases to trimming and J lost 5 bases; unmatched junction nucleotides: 17. Germline CDR1 reads SGHTS; CDR2 reads YDEGEE. The length of the CDR3 is 18 residues. The CDR3 nucleotides read TGTGCCAGCATTCCCGCCGGGACAGGGTACTTCGAAAATGAAAAACTGTTTTTT. It encodes CASIPAGTGYFENEKLFF.

The V and J genes are TRBV7-2 and TRBJ1-2; 8 positions match TRBD1. V dropped 1 base and J dropped 4; count of bases not matched to a gene: 2. CDR3 length: 14 residues. Per the germline V gene, CDR1 is SGHTA and CDR2 is FQGNSA. The CDR3 reads CASSLGRGLYGYTF. The CDR3, as DNA: TGTGCCAGCAGCTTAGGCAGGGGGCTCTATGGCTACACCTTC. Full variable domain (rest looked up from reference TRBV7-2 and TRBJ1-2): GAGVSQSPSNKVTEKGKDVELRCDPISGHTALYWYRQSLGQGLEFLIYFQGNSAPDKSGLPSDRFSAERTGGSVSTLTIQRTQQEDSAVYLCASSLGRGLYGYTFGSGTRLTVV.

The rearrangement uses TRBV4-3 and TRBJ2-7; TRBD1 is a possible D gene (5 bases). The V end lost 3 bases, the J end lost 5 bases, and 17 bases lay between the germline ends. This CDR3 is 15 amino acids long. Germline values: CDR1 LGHNA, CDR2 YSLEER. CDR3 region: CASSQGPPGINEQYF. In nucleotides, the CDR3 is TGCGCCAGCAGCCAGGGGCCTCCTGGTATCAACGAGCAGTACTTC.

This clone was seen only a few times. This rearrangement joins TRBV5-1 to TRBJ2-3; 8 nucleotides line up with TRBD2. Trimming cost V 2 bases and J 0 bases; bases outside gene matches: 8. The CDR3 runs to 17 residues. From germline, CDR1 is SGHRS and CDR2 YFSETQ. The CDR3 region is CASSFWGAGESTDTQYF. The CDR3 DNA sequence: TGCGCCAGCAGCTTTTGGGGAGCGGGGGAGAGCACAGATACGCAGTATTTT. The variable domain in full, with the rest retrieved from reference TRBV5-1 and TRBJ2-3, is KAGVTQTPRYLIKTRGQQVTLSCSPISGHRSVSWYQQTPGQGLQFLFEYFSETQRNKGNFPGRFSGRQFSNSRSEMNVSTLELGDSALYLCASSFWGAGESTDTQYFGPGTRLTVL.

This sequence joins TRBV27 and TRBJ2-2; D possibly corresponds to TRBD2 (6 bases). CDR3 length equals 14 residues. In germline, CDR1 is MNHEY, CDR2 SMNVEV (reference sequence). V was pared by 7 bases and J by 0 bases, with 9 bases between. DNA for the CDR3: TGTGCCAGCAATTCGGGGGCGAACACCGGGGAGCTGTTTTTT. Translated: CASNSGANTGELFF.

The chain is built from TRBV6-1 and TRBJ1-4, with 7 bases aligning to TRBD1. The CDR3 loop spans 11 amino acids. Germline V gene sequence: CDR1 MNHNS, CDR2 SASEGT. Trimming took 6 bases from V and 10 from J; bases not matched to a gene: 2. The CDR3: CASSRGGKLFF. DNA of the CDR3: TGTGCCAGCAGCAGGGGGGGAAAACTGTTTTTT.

This clone came up once. The V call is TRBV10-3, the J call TRBJ1-2, with a possible D match to TRBD1 (6 bases). The CDR3 extends over 14 amino acids. The germline V and J ends were trimmed by 5 bases and 7 bases, with 17 bases remaining between them. In germline, CDR1 is ENHRY, CDR2 SYGVKD. The CDR3 nucleotides read TGTGCCATCAGTAACAAGGGGGAGCCAGGTGGCTACACCTTC. Residues: CAISNKGEPGGYTF.

V usage is TRBV9 and J usage is TRBJ1-1; D gene unclear. From germline, CDR1 is SGDLS and CDR2 YYNGEE. Trimming removed 5 bases from V and 0 bases from J, with 11 bases in between. This CDR3 is 14 amino acids long. CDR3 sequence (DNA): TGTGCCAGCAGAAGAAACGAAGTGAACACTGAAGCTTTCTTT. Its translation: CASRRNEVNTEAFF.

The chain links TRBV19 to TRBJ2-3; the match to TRBD1 covers 9 bases. The trim removed 5 bases at V and 6 bases at J, leaving 6 bases unmatched. The length of the CDR3 is 14 residues. Germline V lookup: CDR1 LNHDA, CDR2 SQIVND (reference sequence). Here the CDR3 DNA reads TGTGCCAGTAGTGGATGGGACAGGGAGGATACGCAGTATTTT. Amino acids: CASSGWDREDTQYF.

The gene calls are TRBV16 and TRBJ2-7, with D uncertain. Trimming left V 4 bases short and J 5 bases short, with 18 bases between. Germline V lookup: CDR1 KGHSY, CDR2 FQNENV. This CDR3 is 15 amino acids long. CDR3 DNA: TGTGCCAGCAGCCTCCCCGGCTGGGTCGACCACGAGCAGTACTTC. Its translation is CASSLPGWVDHEQYF.

The gene calls are TRBV21-1 and TRBJ1-2. TRBV21-1 corresponds to a pseudogene. The CDR3 is 13 amino acids. The CDR3 DNA sequence: TGTGCCAGCACCGGGGGACCGACATATGGCTACACCTTC. Residues: CASTGGPTYGYTF.

This clone is medium-sized (0.01 to 0.1%) within its sample. The chain carries TRBV6-6 and TRBJ2-2; D uncertain. The CDR3 runs to 10 residues. Trimming cost V 10 bases and J 4 bases, with 4 bases left between them. CDR1 and CDR2 from the germline V gene are MNHNY and SVGAGI (reference sequence). The CDR3 DNA reads as TGTGCCACCAGCACCGGGGAGCTGTTTTTT. Protein: CATSTGELFF.

This chain joins TRBV7-2 and TRBJ1-1; TRBD1 matches 10 bases. V shed 6 bases and J 5 bases; nucleotides not matched to a gene: 6. CDR3 length: 14 amino acids. CDR1 is SGHTA and CDR2 is FQGNSA in the germline V gene. The CDR3 sequence is CASSSRTGGTEAFF. In DNA form, the CDR3 reads TGTGCCAGCAGTTCCCGGACAGGGGGGACTGAAGCTTTCTTT. Complete variable domain (other parts from reference TRBV7-2 and TRBJ1-1): GAGVSQSPSNKVTEKGKDVELRCDPISGHTALYWYRQSLGQGLEFLIYFQGNSAPDKSGLPSDRFSAERTGGSVSTLTIQRTQQEDSAVYLCASSSRTGGTEAFFGQGTRLTVV.

The J gene is TRBJ1-5, the V gene TRBV5-4; 7 bases fit TRBD1. The CDR3 spans 14 residues. V lost 4 bases and J lost 1; bases outside the gene matches: 2. CDR1 SGHNT and CDR2 YYREEE come from the germline V gene (reference sequence). The CDR3, as DNA: TGTGCCAGCAGCCTACAGGGGAGCAATCAGCCCCAGCATTTT. Encoded protein: CASSLQGSNQPQHF. Complete variable domain (other parts from reference TRBV5-4 and TRBJ1-5): ETGVTQSPTHLIKTRGQQVTLRCSSQSGHNTVSWYQQALGQGPQFIFQYYREEENGRGNFPPRFSGLQFPNYSSELNVNALELDDSALYLCASSLQGSNQPQHFGDGTRLSIL.

The sample holds one count of this clone. The chain has TRBV19 and TRBJ1-1, with D perhaps TRBD1 (6 bases). The CDR3 loop spans 15 amino acids. The V gene's germline CDR1 is LNHDA and CDR2 SQIVND (reference sequence). V lost 5 bases and J 2 bases, leaving 15 bases between the germline ends. The CDR3 bases are TGTGCCAGTAGTGACAGGCGGGGCGATAACACTGAAGCTTTCTTT. Its translation is CASSDRRGDNTEAFF.

This clone was counted once. The rearrangement joins TRBV9 to TRBJ1-1; D not resolved. The CDR3 extends over 15 amino acids. V gave up 0 bases and J gave up 1 base, with 10 bases separating them. Germline assignment: CDR1 SGDLS and CDR2 YYNGEE. The CDR3 nucleotides are TGTGCCAGCAGCGTAGCATTGTCGGCGAACACTGAAGCTTTCTTT. Protein sequence: CASSVALSANTEAFF.

The chain recombines TRBV14 with TRBJ2-3, with 9 bases lining up with TRBD1. J lost 0 bases, V lost 4 bases, and 17 bases had no gene match. The germline CDR1 and CDR2 sequences are SGHDN and FVKESK. The CDR3 extends over 20 amino acids. The CDR3 nucleotides are TGTGCCAGCAGCCTATCCGGGACAGGGCTTCTACTATTTAGCACAGATACGCAGTATTTT. It is translated as CASSLSGTGLLLFSTDTQYF.

This rearrangement joins TRBV7-8 to TRBJ2-7; the D is unclear. Trimming took 3 bases from V and 2 from J, leaving 14 bases between them. The V gene's germline CDR1 is SGHVS and CDR2 FQNEAQ. The CDR3 totals 15 residues. Here the CDR3 DNA reads TGTGCCAGCAGCTTCCTCCCGTGGGAAACCTACGAGCAGTACTTC. As protein: CASSFLPWETYEQYF.

The rearrangement joins TRBV7-2 to TRBJ2-7, with 14 bases aligning to TRBD2. This CDR3 is 16 amino acids long. Germline values: CDR1 SGHTA, CDR2 FQGNSA. V lost 0 bases, J lost 7 bases, and 5 bases stayed unmatched. The CDR3 DNA reads TGTGCCAGCAGCTTAGCCGGGACTAGCGGGAGTCAAGAGCAGTACTTC. It translates to CASSLAGTSGSQEQYF.

The rearrangement uses TRBV7-7 and TRBJ2-7; D gene unclear. Germline assignment: CDR1 SSHAT and CDR2 FNYEAQ (reference sequence). Between the trimmed V and J ends, which lost 1 base and 3 bases, there was a span of 7 bases. The CDR3 sequence is 13 residues long. CDR3 bases: TGTGCCAGCAGCTTAGACCAGGACTACGAGCAGTACTTC. It translates to CASSLDQDYEQYF. The entire variable domain, with the rest obtained from reference TRBV7-7 and TRBJ2-7, is as follows: GAGVSQSPRYKVTKRGQDVTLRCDPISSHATLYWYQQALGQGPEFLTYFNYEAQPDKSGLPSDRFSAERPEGSISTLTIQRTEQRDSAMYRCASSLDQDYEQYFGPGTRLTVT.

The chain links TRBV5-6 to TRBJ1-1; tentative D call: TRBD1 (6 bases). The CDR3 is 13 residues long. Looked up from germline, CDR1 is SGHDT and CDR2 is YYEEEE. Trimming removed 6 bases from V and 4 bases from J, with 13 bases in between. The CDR3 is CASTLGGLTEAFF. The CDR3 DNA follows: TGTGCCAGCACCTTAGGGGGACTCACTGAAGCTTTCTTT.

The genes are TRBV5-4 and TRBJ2-3, with unresolved D. Germline V CDR1 and CDR2: SGHNT, YYREEE (reference sequence). V was shortened by 2 bases and J by 2 bases, with 9 bases between the two germline ends. The CDR3 loop spans 14 amino acids. This CDR3 reads CASSLSGSTDTQYF. CDR3 coding DNA: TGTGCCAGCAGCTTAAGTGGTTCCACAGATACGCAGTATTTT.

The chain uses TRBV21-1 and TRBJ2-4; no check of the table's D call, TRBD1, against the DNA was made. TRBV21-1 is a known pseudogene. The CDR3 runs to 18 residues. The CDR3 loop reads CASSTFKQTGGTKNIQYF. For the CDR3, the DNA is TGTGCCAGCAGCACATTTAAACAGACAGGGGGGACCAAAAACATTCAGTACTTC.

This clone was recorded a few times. The chain joins TRBV2 to TRBJ2-1; D is ambiguous. The germline V and J ends were trimmed by 5 bases and 7 bases, with 0 bases remaining between them. Germline V gene lookup returns CDR1 SNHLY and CDR2 FYNNEI. The CDR3 loop spans 9 amino acids. The CDR3 loop is CASSNEQFF. The CDR3 DNA reads as TGTGCCAGCAGTAATGAGCAGTTCTTC.

The rearrangement joins TRBV6-6 to TRBJ1-1, with no clear D. The CDR3 runs to 11 residues. The V gene lost 8 bases and the J gene lost 4 bases, with 8 bases spanning the gap. Per germline, CDR1 MNHNY and CDR2 SVGAGI (reference sequence). The chain's CDR3 is CASDSRTEAFF. Written as DNA, the CDR3 is TGTGCCAGCGATAGTCGCACTGAAGCTTTCTTT.